Below, 27 T cell receptor beta chains from the same sample are listed, as sequenced in a study of blood T cells in healthy people across ages. Sample-barcoded 5' priming and a J-beta primer mix drove a second PCR of 7 to 11 cycles. Via MiXCR, TCRdb re-called the 5' RACE reads, giving one row per CDR3 protein. This repertoire shows over 950,000 distinct CDR3 sequences, about two fifths found once; its top ten account for around 14%. Sequenced sample: blood. Receptor source: a man between 18 and 35 years old in good health.

About this clonotype: A junction end diverges from the germline sequence, so it may reflect a read error. V usage is TRBV12-3 or TRBV12-4 and J usage is TRBJ2-7; the D gene is possibly TRBD2 (6 bases). This CDR3 spans 13 amino acids. The chain's CDR3 is CASSLEGSYGQYF. The CDR3 coding sequence is TGTGCCAGCAGTTTGGAGGGCTCCTACGGGCAGTACTTC.

This clonotype was seen many times. V and J are TRBV3-1 and TRBJ2-1; D is tentatively TRBD1 or TRBD2 (6 bases each). The CDR3 has 13 residues. Trimming took off 9 bases at V and 8 bases at J, with 17 bases between the two ends. The germline V gene encodes CDR1 LGHDT and CDR2 YNNKEL (reference sequence). DNA of the CDR3: TGTGCCAGTTCAAAGAGGGGGGACTATGAGCAGTTCTTC. This translates into CASSKRGDYEQFF.

This clonotype was observed a single time. V gene TRBV20-1 combines with J gene TRBJ1-5, with TRBD1 as a possible D gene (5 bases). Germline CDR1 reads DFQATT; CDR2 reads SNEGSKA (reference sequence). CDR3 size: 15 residues. Trimming removed 5 bases at V and 3 bases at J, with 17 bases between. The CDR3 DNA is TGCAGTGCTTCAAAGGTGGGCAGGGCCAATCAGCCCCAGCATTTT. This codes for CSASKVGRANQPQHF.

The V call is TRBV12-3 or TRBV12-4, the J call TRBJ2-5; D perhaps matches TRBD1 (5 bases). This CDR3 region has 16 residues. The ends were cut back, 6 bases at V and 2 bases at J, with 19 bases in the middle. The CDR3 loop reads CASSPDTWTFQETQYF. CDR3 bases: TGTGCCAGCAGCCCCGACACCTGGACATTTCAAGAGACCCAGTACTTC.

This clonotype was detected a few times. The V call is TRBV20-1, the J call TRBJ2-3; 8 bases agree with TRBD2. The CDR3 is 16 residues long. CDR1 is DFQATT, CDR2 SNEGSKA, per germline (reference sequence). V gave up 0 bases and J gave up 0 bases; unmatched junction bases: 5. CDR3: CSARDPQRGSTDTQYF. For the CDR3, the DNA is TGCAGTGCTAGAGATCCCCAGCGGGGGAGCACAGATACGCAGTATTTT.

In its sample, this clonotype was seen a few times. The genes are TRBV2 and TRBJ1-4; D is possibly TRBD1 (5 bases). Germline-derived CDR1 and CDR2 are SNHLY and FYNNEI. This CDR3 has 15 amino acids. The V end lost 5 bases, the J end lost 3 bases, and 13 bases lay between the germline ends. The DNA for the CDR3 is TGTGCCAGCAGTCAACAGGTTCGGTCTAATGAAAAACTGTTTTTT. This encodes CASSQQVRSNEKLFF.

The chain carries TRBV20-1 and TRBJ1-5, with 7 bases identical to TRBD1. CDR3 length equals 14 residues. Germline V gene sequence: CDR1 DFQATT, CDR2 SNEGSKA (reference sequence). V lost 5 bases to trimming and J lost 4 bases; unmatched junction nucleotides: 8. CDR3 amino acids: CSAGRDSPNQPQHF. DNA of the CDR3: TGCAGTGCTGGGCGGGACAGCCCAAATCAGCCCCAGCATTTT.

The V gene is TRBV7-2, the J gene TRBJ1-3, with a tentative D call TRBD1 (5 bases). Germline values: CDR1 SGHTA, CDR2 FQGNSA. The CDR3 is made up of 16 amino acids. The V and J ends lost 8 bases and 0 bases respectively, with 17 bases between them. DNA of the CDR3: TGTGCCAGCTCCGTCAGAGACAGTGGCTCTGGAAACACCATATATTTT. Translation: CASSVRDSGSGNTIYF.

V is TRBV25-1 and J is TRBJ2-1; the match to TRBD2 covers 10 bases. The CDR3 is made up of 14 amino acids. V was clipped by 5 bases and J by 7 bases; unmatched bases: 5. Germline V lookup: CDR1 MGHDK, CDR2 SYGVNS. CDR3: CASSSGGADNEQFF. CDR3 sequence (DNA): TGTGCCAGCAGTAGCGGGGGGGCCGATAATGAGCAGTTCTTC.

V gene TRBV6-2 or TRBV6-3 combines with J gene TRBJ2-4; tentative D call: TRBD2 (6 bases). Germline lookup yields CDR1 MNHEY and CDR2 SVGEGT. V was shortened by 8 bases and J by 0 bases, with 20 bases between the two germline ends. There are 17 residues in the CDR3. CDR3 DNA sequence: TGTGCCAGCGGAGTACACAACCGGGGGACAGCCAAAAACATTCAGTACTTC. Translating gives CASGVHNRGTAKNIQYF.

Turning to this clonotype: At one boundary the junction diverges from the germline segment, which might be a read error. The chain carries TRBV29-1 and TRBJ1-1; TRBD1 matches 7 bases. Germline CDR1 reads SQVTM; CDR2 reads ANQGSEA. The CDR3 totals 15 residues. The CDR3 sequence is CSVGGQSGMNTEAFF. The DNA of the CDR3 is TGCAGCGTTGGGGGACAGTCGGGCATGAACACGGAAGCTTTCTTT.

V usage is TRBV3-1 and J usage is TRBJ2-2; tentatively, D is TRBD1 or TRBD2 (5 bases each). CDR3 length: 15 residues. Trimming took 4 bases from V and 1 from J, leaving 10 bases between them. Germline CDR1 is LGHDT and CDR2 is YNNKEL (reference sequence). The CDR3: CASSRRDRNTGELFF. The CDR3 bases are TGTGCCAGCAGCCGAAGGGACCGGAACACCGGGGAGCTGTTTTTT.

The chain links TRBV4-2 to TRBJ1-4; D remains unclear. The germline V gene has CDR1 LGHNA and CDR2 YNFKEQ. The CDR3 totals 14 residues. Trimming took off 5 bases at V and 5 bases at J, with 12 bases between the two ends. In nucleotides, the CDR3 is TGTGCCAGCAGCTCAGAGGCCCTAAATGAAAAACTGTTTTTT. It is translated as CASSSEALNEKLFF.

This chain connects TRBV20-1 to TRBJ1-5; D is unclear. Germline loops: CDR1 DFQATT, CDR2 SNEGSKA (reference sequence). This CDR3 has 14 residues. Trimming left V 1 base short and J 2 bases short, with 9 bases between. CDR3 bases: TGCAGTGCTAGAGGTGGGTTCGGCAATCAGCCCCAGCATTTT. This translates into CSARGGFGNQPQHF.

This clonotype was seen only a few times. An end of the junction differs from the germline gene, which may be a read error. The gene calls are TRBV5-5 and TRBJ1-2; 7 bases are shared with TRBD1. The CDR3 loop spans 18 amino acids. CDR1 is SGHKS and CDR2 is YYEKEE in the germline V gene (reference sequence). CDR3 protein: CASSLTASWAGGEDGYTF. The CDR3 DNA reads TGCGCCAGCAGCTTGACTGCTAGTTGGGCAGGGGGAGAAGATGGCTACACCTTC.

This clonotype was counted between two and nine times. V is TRBV15 and J is TRBJ1-1; no definite D call. Germline CDR1 LNHNV, CDR2 YYDKDF (reference sequence). The CDR3 covers 13 residues. V dropped 1 base and J dropped 4 bases, with 7 bases sitting between them. The CDR3 here is CATSRVLGTEAFF. The CDR3 region has the DNA TGTGCCACCAGCAGAGTTCTGGGCACTGAAGCTTTCTTT.

This clonotype was seen a few times. The chain has TRBV11-2 and TRBJ2-3, with TRBD1 matching over 7 bases. In germline, CDR1 is SGHAT, CDR2 FQNNGV. This CDR3 region has 18 residues. Germline trimming cut 7 bases from V and 2 bases from J; bases unmatched to any gene: 18. The CDR3 protein is CASTENRGPATNTDTQYF. The CDR3 DNA sequence: TGTGCCAGCACCGAAAACAGGGGACCCGCTACGAACACAGATACGCAGTATTTT.

In regard to this clonotype: A much larger clone differs from this one at a single base, so this may be a read error. The J gene is TRBJ2-6, the V gene TRBV18; D possibly corresponds to TRBD2 (5 bases). Germline CDR1 reads KGHSH; CDR2 reads LQKENI. CDR3 length: 18 amino acids. The V end was cut by 6 bases, the J end by 4 bases, with 22 bases between. CDR3 nucleotides: TGTGCCAGCTCGCCCAAGGGAGCGGTCGATACAGGGGCCAACGTCCTGACTTTC. As protein: CASSPKGAVDTGANVLTF.

A note on this clonotype: One end of the junction varies from germline; a read error may be responsible. The chain links TRBV27 to TRBJ1-2; D ambiguous. Germline V lookup: CDR1 MNHEY, CDR2 SMNVEV (reference sequence). This CDR3 is 13 amino acids long. The CDR3 loop reads CASSFGVNYGHTF. The CDR3, as DNA: TGTGCCAGCAGTTTCGGCGTCAACTATGGCCACACCTTC.

This clonotype has just a few counts. This rearrangement joins TRBV4-1 to TRBJ2-2, with 9 bases matching TRBD2. Per germline, CDR1 MGHRA and CDR2 YSYEKL. CDR3 length: 19 amino acids. Germline trimming cut 0 bases from V and 2 bases from J; bases unmatched to any gene: 10. The CDR3 nucleotides read TGCGCCAGCAGCCAAGATTTGCTAGCGGGGAGAACTAACACCGGGGAGCTGTTTTTT. It codes for CASSQDLLAGRTNTGELFF.

The gene calls are TRBV29-1 and TRBJ2-7; tentatively, D is TRBD1 or TRBD2 (6 bases each). The J call may be wrong; the DNA end is better matched by TRBJ2-5. There are 12 residues in the CDR3. Germline-derived CDR1 and CDR2 are SQVTM and ANQGSEA. CDR3 coding DNA: TGCAGCGTTCGGGGGCTACATGGGACCCAGTACTTC. Translated, it gives CSVRGLHGTQYF.

V gene TRBV4-1 combines with J gene TRBJ2-3; 7 bases fit TRBD2. Germline values: CDR1 MGHRA, CDR2 YSYEKL. V lost 0 bases and J lost 2; bases outside the gene matches: 8. This CDR3 spans 17 amino acids. In DNA, the CDR3 is TGCGCCAGCAGCCAAGATCAAACTAGCGATAACACAGATACGCAGTATTTT. Its protein is CASSQDQTSDNTDTQYF.

The genes are TRBV12-3 or TRBV12-4 and TRBJ2-5; TRBD2 might be the D (5 bases). CDR3 size: 17 residues. Deletions cut 1 base from V and 3 bases from J, with 18 bases between. The chain's CDR3 is CASSLERLNSGKETQYF. The CDR3 DNA is TGTGCCAGCAGTTTAGAGAGACTAAACTCGGGGAAAGAGACCCAGTACTTC.

This clonotype was found a few times. This chain links TRBV6-2 or TRBV6-3 with TRBJ2-7; D is unclear. The DNA end favors TRBJ2-5, so the J call may be wrong. Germline CDR1 is MNHEY and CDR2 is SVGEGT. CDR3 length: 13 amino acids. This CDR3 reads CASILDSVGTQYF. CDR3 DNA: TGTGCCAGCATTCTAGACTCGGTTGGGACCCAGTACTTC.

This chain joins TRBV20-1 and TRBJ2-3; D is ambiguous. CDR1 is DFQATT and CDR2 is SNEGSKA in the germline V gene (reference sequence). This CDR3 contains 16 residues. Trimming shortened V by 2 bases and J by 2 bases, and 17 bases separated the two germline ends. CDR3 coding DNA: TGCAGTGCTAGACCCCGGGCCTACCGACTCACAGATACGCAGTATTTT. Translated, it gives CSARPRAYRLTDTQYF.

The chain couples TRBV18 to TRBJ1-1; a weak D match, TRBD1 (6 bases). Trimming took 1 base from V and 2 from J, leaving 14 bases between them. Germline values: CDR1 KGHSH, CDR2 LQKENI. CDR3 size: 16 residues. CDR3 in amino acids: CASSPLATGSNTEAFF. The CDR3 bases are TGTGCCAGCTCACCACTTGCGACAGGATCAAACACTGAAGCTTTCTTT.

Turning to this clonotype: A much larger clone lies one base from this, so it may be a read error. The genes are TRBV4-1 and TRBJ1-1; D gene uncertain. The germline V and J ends were trimmed by 0 bases and 3 bases, with 8 bases remaining between them. This CDR3 has 14 residues. The germline V gene encodes CDR1 MGHRA and CDR2 YSYEKL. The CDR3 here is CASSQDETDTEAFF. The CDR3 DNA follows: TGCGCCAGCAGCCAAGATGAGACTGACACTGAAGCTTTCTTT.